What follows are 3 T cell receptor beta chains derived from one specimen sequenced in a study of beta chain features in type 1 diabetes. All of the isolated RNA was reverse transcribed, so expressed TCRB transcripts were sequenced. Assay used: immunoSEQ multiplex PCR; TCRdb lists only in-frame clones, some missing. The sample has more than 150,000 clones, roughly 9% seen once. Sequencing used central memory CD4+ T cells from blood. These receptor sequences come from a woman aged 18-29 years in good health.

The chain links TRBV5-6 to TRBJ1-4, with D perhaps TRBD1 (5 bases). V lost 2 bases, J lost 11 bases, and 19 bases lay in between. From germline, CDR1 is SGHDT and CDR2 YYEEEE. The CDR3 has 15 residues. The CDR3 nucleotides read TGTGCCAGCAGCTTCGGGTCCGCAGGGAAGGATAAACTGTTTTTT. This encodes CASSFGSAGKDKLFF.

This clone was seen only a few times. This sequence joins TRBV2 and TRBJ2-3; no reliable D call. The CDR3 is made up of 13 amino acids. Trimming cost V 1 base and J 6 bases, with 8 bases left between them. Germline V gene lookup returns CDR1 SNHLY and CDR2 FYNNEI. In DNA form, the CDR3 reads TGTGCCAGCAGTGAAGGCGTCAAGGATACGCAGTATTTT. Translating gives CASSEGVKDTQYF.

This chain uses TRBV4-2 with TRBJ1-2; TRBD1 is a possible D gene (6 bases). The V gene's germline CDR1 is LGHNA and CDR2 YNFKEQ. The V gene lost 1 base and the J gene lost 4 bases, with 16 bases spanning the gap. CDR3 length: 16 amino acids. As DNA, the CDR3 is TGTGCCAGCAGCCAAGTCGCGACAGGCCTCCCCTATGGCTACACCTTC. This translates into CASSQVATGLPYGYTF.